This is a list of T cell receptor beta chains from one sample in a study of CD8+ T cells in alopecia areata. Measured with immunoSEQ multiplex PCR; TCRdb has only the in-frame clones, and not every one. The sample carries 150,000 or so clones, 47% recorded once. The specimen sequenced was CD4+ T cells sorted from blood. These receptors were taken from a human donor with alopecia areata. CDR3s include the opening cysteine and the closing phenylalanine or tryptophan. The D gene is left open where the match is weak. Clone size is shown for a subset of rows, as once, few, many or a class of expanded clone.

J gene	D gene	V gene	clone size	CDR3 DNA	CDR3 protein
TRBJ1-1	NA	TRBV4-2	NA	TGTGCCAGCAGCTACGACGGCACTGAAGCTTTCTTT	CASSYDGTEAFF
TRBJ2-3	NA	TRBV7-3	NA	TGTGCCAGCAGCTTAGGCATTAGCACAGATACGCAGTATTTT	CASSLGISTDTQYF
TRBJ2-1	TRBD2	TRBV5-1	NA	TGCGCCAGCAGCTTCCGCGGGGGAAGCTCCTACAATGAGCAGTTCTTC	CASSFRGGSSYNEQFF
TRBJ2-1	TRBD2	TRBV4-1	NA	TGCGCCAGCAGCCAGGGAGGGACTAGCGGGAGGTGGAATGAGCAGTTCTTC	CASSQGGTSGRWNEQFF
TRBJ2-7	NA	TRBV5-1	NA	TGCGCCAGCAGCTTGTCTTCAGGGACCTACGAGCAGTACTTC	CASSLSSGTYEQYF
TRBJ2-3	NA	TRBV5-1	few	TGCGCCAGCAGCTTGGGGCTAGCAGGAGATACGCAGTATTTT	CASSLGLAGDTQYF
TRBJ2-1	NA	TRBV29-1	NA	TGCAGCATCACCGGGACACCCTACAATGAGCAGTTCTTC	CSITGTPYNEQFF
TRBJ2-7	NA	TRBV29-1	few	TGCAGCGTCAAGACAGGGAGGTACGAGCAGTACTTC	CSVKTGRYEQYF
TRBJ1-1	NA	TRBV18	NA	TGTGCCAGCTCACCTCGTCCGGTGAACACTGAAGCTTTCTTT	CASSPRPVNTEAFF
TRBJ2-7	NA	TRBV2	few	TGTGCCAGCCGACTAGGCGAGGCTGCCTACGAGCAGTACTTC	CASRLGEAAYEQYF
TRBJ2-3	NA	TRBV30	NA	TGTGCCTGGAGATACGCAGATACGCAGTATTTT	CAWRYADTQYF
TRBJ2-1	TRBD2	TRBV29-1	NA	TGCAGCGTTGACACTAGCGGGATATACAATGAGCAGTTCTTC	CSVDTSGIYNEQFF
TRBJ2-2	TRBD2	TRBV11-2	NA	TGTGCCAGCAGCTACTTAGCGGGAAACACCGGGGAGCTGTTTTTT	CASSYLAGNTGELFF
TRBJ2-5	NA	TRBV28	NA	TGTGCCAGCAGTTTACGTCAGGCGACCCAGTACTTC	CASSLRQATQYF
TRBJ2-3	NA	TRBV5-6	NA	TGTGCCAGCAGCTGGCCTGGGGCAAACACAGATACGCAGTATTTT	CASSWPGANTDTQYF
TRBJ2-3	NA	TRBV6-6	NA	TGTGCCAGCAGTTACGGGACAGATACGCAGTATTTT	CASSYGTDTQYF
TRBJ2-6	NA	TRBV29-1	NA	TGCAGCGTGTCGGACGTGAGCTCTGGGGCCAACGTCCTGACTTTC	CSVSDVSSGANVLTF
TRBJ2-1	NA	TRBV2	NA	TGTGCCAGCAGGGACACGCCCGCCAATGAGCAGTTCTTC	CASRDTPANEQFF
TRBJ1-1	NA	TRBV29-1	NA	TGCAGCGTTGTGGCCCCAGGGCCAATGAACACTGAAGCTTTCTTT	CSVVAPGPMNTEAFF
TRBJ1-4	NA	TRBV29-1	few	TGCAGCGTATGGGATGAAAAACTGTTTTTT	CSVWDEKLFF
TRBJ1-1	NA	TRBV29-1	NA	TGCAGCGCTGAGGAACAGGGAGGGACTGAAGCTTTCTTT	CSAEEQGGTEAFF
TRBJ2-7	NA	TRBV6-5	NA	TGTGCCAGCAGTTTGGACAGCAAACAGTACTTC	CASSLDSKQYF
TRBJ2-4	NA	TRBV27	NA	TGTGCCAGCTGGGGCGCAGGGAAAAACATTCAGTACTTC	CASWGAGKNIQYF
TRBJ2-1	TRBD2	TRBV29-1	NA	TGCAGCGTTGAGGGAAGACTAGCGGAGAGCTCCTACAATGAGCAGTTCTTC	CSVEGRLAESSYNEQFF
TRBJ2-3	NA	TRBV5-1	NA	TGCGCCAGCAGCTGGAGACAGGCGGAAGATACGCAGTATTTT	CASSWRQAEDTQYF
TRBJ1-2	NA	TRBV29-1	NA	TGCAGCGTAAAACAGGGTGACTATGGCTACACCTTC	CSVKQGDYGYTF
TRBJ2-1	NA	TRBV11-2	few	TGTGCCAGCAGCTTATTGGTAGTCCCCTACAATGAGCAGTTCTTC	CASSLLVVPYNEQFF
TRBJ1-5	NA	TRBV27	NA	TGTGCCAGCAGTGCCACCGTAATTGGCAATCAGCCCCAGCATTTT	CASSATVIGNQPQHF
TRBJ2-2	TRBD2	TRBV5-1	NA	TGCGCCAGCAGCTTGGGAACTAGCGGGAGGACCAACACCGGGGAGCTGTTTTTT	CASSLGTSGRTNTGELFF
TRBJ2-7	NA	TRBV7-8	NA	TGTGCCAGCAGCTACCGACTACAGGGCTACGAGCAGTACTTC	CASSYRLQGYEQYF
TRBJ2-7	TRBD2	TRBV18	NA	TGTGCCAGCTCACCAACAAGGGGAGGGAACTACGAGCAGTACTTC	CASSPTRGGNYEQYF
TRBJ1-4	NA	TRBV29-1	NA	TGCAGCGTTGCGGGTTCTGGGGAAAAACTGTTTTTT	CSVAGSGEKLFF
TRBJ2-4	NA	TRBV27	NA	TGTGCCAGCAGTCCCCTGGACAGACTAGCCAAAAACATTCAGTACTTC	CASSPLDRLAKNIQYF
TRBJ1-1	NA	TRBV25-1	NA	TGTGCCAGCAGTGCCTATTCCGAAGCTTTCTTT	CASSAYSEAFF
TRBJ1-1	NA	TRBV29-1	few	TGCAGCGTCGAACTACAGGGCGAGGTCACTGAAGCTTTCTTT	CSVELQGEVTEAFF
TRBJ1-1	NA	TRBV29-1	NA	TGCAGCGTTGAAGGGGGCCTCGTCGACACTGAAGCTTTCTTT	CSVEGGLVDTEAFF
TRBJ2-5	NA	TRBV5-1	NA	TGCGCCAGCAGCTTGGTATTGCCAGGCCAAGATACCCAGTACTTC	CASSLVLPGQDTQYF
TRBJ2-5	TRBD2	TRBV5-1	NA	TGCGCCAGCAGTCGCGGAACTAGCGGGAGTTGGGCCCAGTACTTC	CASSRGTSGSWAQYF
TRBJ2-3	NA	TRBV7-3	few	TGTGCCAGCAGCCCCGGGAGCCGCACAGATACGCAGTATTTT	CASSPGSRTDTQYF
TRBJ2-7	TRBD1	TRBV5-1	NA	TGCGCCAGCAGCTCGACAGGGGTGAGCTACGAGCAGTACTTC	CASSSTGVSYEQYF
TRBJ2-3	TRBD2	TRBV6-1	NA	TGTGCCAGCAGTGCCGGGACTAGCGGAACATATACGCAGTATTTT	CASSAGTSGTYTQYF